These T cell receptor beta chains were read from a single sample in a study of CD4 T cells in relation to SARS-CoV-2 and coronaviruses. The protocol was immunoSEQ multiplex PCR, while the TCRdb copy is restricted to in-frame clones and leaves out a portion. The repertoire holds 40,000 or so clones, 80% to 90% seen once, with less than 4% in the top ten. Specimen: memory CD4+ T cells from PBMCs. The receptor set was obtained from an adult with COVID-19. Each CDR3 is given with its conserved first and last residue. The order of the fields is D gene, clone size, J gene, V gene, CDR3 DNA, CDR3 protein. The D gene is left open where the match is weak. Rows may omit the clone size; those that give it use once, few, many or a size class.

TRBD2 NA TRBJ2-5 TRBV6-5 TGTGCCAGCGGCGGGGGGGGTTTAGAGACCCAGTACTTC CASGGGGLETQYF
NA NA TRBJ1-5 TRBV3-1/TRBV3-2 TGTGCCAGCAGCCAACGTCCGGCGATGGGCAATCAGCCCCAGCATTTT CASSQRPAMGNQPQHF
NA NA TRBJ1-2 TRBV6-5 TGTGCCAGCAGCCCAGCGGTCTCTAACTATGGCTACACCTTC CASSPAVSNYGYTF
NA NA TRBJ2-5 TRBV5-6 TGTGCCAGCAGCTTACCAGGAGCGGAGACCCAGTACTTC CASSLPGAETQYF
NA NA TRBJ2-1 TRBV7-2 TGTGCCAGCAGTCTAGGGCTCCGGAGCAATGAGCAGTTCTTC CASSLGLRSNEQFF
TRBD2 NA TRBJ2-7 TRBV7-2 TGTGCCAGCAGCTCTCCGGGGACTAGCGGGGCCTACGAGCAGTACTTC CASSSPGTSGAYEQYF
NA NA TRBJ2-3 TRBV7-9 TGTGCCAGCAGCCTGGGGACAACCCGGGGCACAGATACGCAGTATTTT CASSLGTTRGTDTQYF
NA NA TRBJ2-1 TRBV6-1 TGTGCCAGCAGTGAAAGGCTGAACAATGAGCAGTTCTTC CASSERLNNEQFF
TRBD2 NA TRBJ2-1 TRBV11-2 TGTGCCAGCAGCTCATTCGTACTACTAGCGGGAGGGAATTACAATGAGCAGTTCTTC CASSSFVLLAGGNYNEQFF
NA NA TRBJ1-4 TRBV19 TGTGCCAGTAGTATGAGCCCCGGCACGGAAAAACTGTTTTTT CASSMSPGTEKLFF
NA NA TRBJ2-1 TRBV4-2 TGTGCCAGCAGCCAGGGGTGGGAGGTTGAGCAGTTCTTC CASSQGWEVEQFF
NA NA TRBJ2-2 TRBV18 TGTGCCAGCTCACCGAAGCTAAGCCGGGACAGCGGGACTCGCACCGGGGAGCTGTTTTTT CASSPKLSRDSGTRTGELFF
NA NA TRBJ2-3 TRBV6-6 TGTGCCAGCAGTTACTCGGCGGCCTCTAGCACAGATACGCAGTATTTT CASSYSAASSTDTQYF
NA NA TRBJ2-7 TRBV6-5 TGTGCCAGCAAGCTTGTGGGTTCCGACGAGCAGTACTTC CASKLVGSDEQYF
NA NA TRBJ2-7 TRBV3-1/TRBV3-2 TGTGCCAGCAGCCAAACTGCCTACGAGCAGTACTTC CASSQTAYEQYF
NA NA TRBJ1-5 TRBV15 TGTGCCACCAGCAGAGATATGGTGGGCCAGCCCCAGCATTTT CATSRDMVGQPQHF
NA few TRBJ1-6 TRBV2 TGTGCCAGCAGTGTCCTCCCCGGGACAAGGATTAATTCACCCCTCCACTTT CASSVLPGTRINSPLHF
NA NA TRBJ2-1 TRBV20-1 TGCAGTGCTAGTCCGTATGAGCAGTTCTTC CSASPYEQFF
TRBD1 NA TRBJ1-6 TRBV6-5 TGTGCCAGCAGTACCGGGACAGGGATTTCACCCCTCCACTTT CASSTGTGISPLHF
NA NA TRBJ2-2 TRBV30 TGTGCCTGGAGAGCGGAAATAGTCTATCCCGCGAACACCGGGGAGCTGTTTTTT CAWRAEIVYPANTGELFF
NA NA TRBJ2-3 TRBV5-6 TGTGCCAGCAGCCGGGACTCCCGCGGCACAGATACGCAGTATTTT CASSRDSRGTDTQYF
NA NA TRBJ1-6 TRBV9 TGTGCCAGCAGCAACAGGAGCCAGAAGACCGGGCCTAATTCACCCCTCCACTTT CASSNRSQKTGPNSPLHF
NA NA TRBJ2-1 TRBV2 TGTGCCAGCATAGCAGAGGCCAATGAGCAGTTCTTC CASIAEANEQFF
TRBD2 once TRBJ2-5 TRBV19 TGTGCCAGTAGGCTAGCGGGAGCAGAGACCCAGTACTTC CASRLAGAETQYF
NA NA TRBJ1-2 TRBV6-5 TGTGCCAGCAGCTACTCAAAGAGGACACTCTATGGCTACACCTTC CASSYSKRTLYGYTF
NA NA TRBJ1-1 TRBV7-2 TGTGCCAGCAGCTACAACCAGAACACTGAAGCTTTCTTT CASSYNQNTEAFF
NA few TRBJ2-2 TRBV2 TGTGCCAGCGCCCCGCTACGAACGAACACCGGGGAGCTGTTTTTT CASAPLRTNTGELFF
NA NA TRBJ1-6 TRBV27 TGTGCCAGCAGTTTAAAGGGCCGGAATTCACCCCTCCACTTT CASSLKGRNSPLHF
TRBD1 NA TRBJ1-5 TRBV18 TGTGCCAGCTCACTGGCAGGGGGGTCCCGCAATCAGCCCCAGCATTTT CASSLAGGSRNQPQHF
NA NA TRBJ2-7 TRBV6-5 TGTGCCAGCAGAGAGGGGGACCTCTCCACCTACGAGCAGTACTTC CASREGDLSTYEQYF
NA NA TRBJ1-2 TRBV2 TGTGCCAGCCTGCGCCAGGGAGGGTCGAGCTATGGCTACACCTTC CASLRQGGSSYGYTF
NA NA TRBJ2-1 TRBV9 TGTGCCAGCAGCGTACGGGAGAGCTCCTACAATGAGCAGTTCTTC CASSVRESSYNEQFF
NA few TRBJ2-2 TRBV5-4 TGTGCCAGCAGCCGGGGGTCTACCGGGGAGCTGTTTTTT CASSRGSTGELFF
NA NA TRBJ1-2 TRBV30 TGTGCCTGGAGTGGTAAAGGCTATGGCTACACCTTC CAWSGKGYGYTF
NA NA TRBJ2-7 TRBV5-1 TGCGCCAGCAGCTTTAGTCAGGGCACCTACGAGCAGTACTTC CASSFSQGTYEQYF
NA NA TRBJ2-3 TRBV6-5 TGTGCCAGCAGTTTAGACTCTAGCACAGATACGCAGTATTTT CASSLDSSTDTQYF
NA NA TRBJ2-7 TRBV19 TGTGCCAGTAGTATTCCAGGTACGGCCTACGAGCAGTACTTC CASSIPGTAYEQYF
TRBD1 NA TRBJ2-7 TRBV11-2 TGTGCCAGCAGCTTAGACGGACAGGGGGTTGAGAATTACGAGCAGTACTTC CASSLDGQGVENYEQYF
TRBD2 NA TRBJ2-5 TRBV6-1 TGTGCCAGCAGTGAACTAGCGGGAGGGCAAGAGACCCAGTACTTC CASSELAGGQETQYF
NA NA TRBJ2-1 TRBV6-1 TGTGCCAGCAGTGAAGCGCTGGGTTACAATGAGCAGTTCTTC CASSEALGYNEQFF
TRBD2 NA TRBJ2-1 TRBV28 TGTGCCAGCAGTGGAGACGTGGTAGCGGGAGTGGGTGAGCAGTTCTTC CASSGDVVAGVGEQFF
NA NA TRBJ2-7 TRBV7-2 TGTGCCAGCAGCCCCAAGACTTCGGGAGTATACGAGCAGTACTTC CASSPKTSGVYEQYF
TRBD2 NA TRBJ2-7 TRBV5-1 TGCGCCAGCAGCCTTAGCGGGAGATTCTACGAGCAGTACTTC CASSLSGRFYEQYF
NA NA TRBJ2-3 TRBV28 TGTGCCAGCCGGGCTGGAGATACGCAGTATTTT CASRAGDTQYF
NA NA TRBJ1-6 TRBV2 TGTGCCAGCAGTGAACAAGGAAATGGTCCCCTCCACTTT CASSEQGNGPLHF
NA NA TRBJ2-3 TRBV7-3 TGTGCCAGCAGCCCGGGCACAGATACGCAGTATTTT CASSPGTDTQYF
TRBD2 NA TRBJ2-5 TRBV6-1 TGTGCCAGCAGTGAAGGCTATAGGACTAGCGCGGTTCAAGAGACCCAGTACTTC CASSEGYRTSAVQETQYF
NA NA TRBJ2-3 TRBV18 TGTGCCAGCTCACCACTTTTACGTAGCACAGATACGCAGTATTTT CASSPLLRSTDTQYF
NA NA TRBJ1-6 TRBV6-5 TGTGCCAGCAGTTACACGCACCAAAATTCACCCCTCCACTTT CASSYTHQNSPLHF